A selection of T cell receptor beta chains follows, all from one sample in a study of shared clonotypes between healthy human individuals. Using immunoSEQ multiplex PCR, the repertoire was profiled, and TCRdb retains in-frame clones only, with some absent. Altogether under 2,500,000 clones are present, approximately 94% being singletons, with the ten largest covering around 0.13%. The sample taken for sequencing was naive CD4+ T cells sorted from blood. The origin of the receptors is a man aged 18 to 35 in good health. Each CDR3 is given with its conserved first and last residue. D genes are given only for firm matches. Rows give clone size only sometimes, using once, few, many, or a class for an expanded clone.

15	.	TRBV5-1	TRBJ2-2	.	CASLPQGGQSGELFF	TGCGCCAGCCTACCGCAGGGGGGCCAGTCCGGGGAGCTGTTTTTT
13	.	TRBV7-2	TRBJ2-1	.	CASSLLRLSEQFF	TGTGCCAGCAGCTTACTACGTTTGTCTGAGCAGTTCTTC
16	.	TRBV7-3	TRBJ2-3	TRBD1	CASSVTGAVSTDTQYF	TGTGCCAGCAGCGTAACAGGGGCCGTAAGCACAGATACGCAGTATTTT
15	once	TRBV30	TRBJ2-5	.	CAWSVTSAGWETQYF	TGTGCCTGGAGTGTGACGAGTGCAGGGTGGGAGACCCAGTACTTC
14	.	TRBV28	TRBJ2-7	.	CASSPSGPGGEQYF	TGTGCCAGCAGTCCCAGCGGGCCTGGGGGCGAGCAGTACTTC
13	.	TRBV5-1	TRBJ1-2	.	CASSLGASYGYTF	TGCGCCAGCAGCTTGGGGGCAAGCTATGGCTACACCTTC
14	.	TRBV6-6	TRBJ2-7	.	CASSYRQTSYEQYF	TGTGCCAGCAGTTATCGGCAAACTTCCTACGAGCAGTACTTC
14	.	TRBV30	TRBJ1-1	.	CAWSVPGMNTEAFF	TGTGCCTGGAGTGTACCCGGGATGAACACTGAAGCTTTCTTT
12	.	TRBV27	TRBJ2-5	.	CASSQSPMAQYF	TGTGCCAGCAGCCAGTCCCCAATGGCCCAGTACTTC
15	.	TRBV7-9	TRBJ1-4	.	CASSDYRDTLLSLFF	TGTGCCAGCAGCGATTACCGGGACACCCTTTTGAGTTTGTTTTTT
15	.	TRBV15	TRBJ2-7	TRBD2	CATSRAASGSYEQYF	TGTGCCACCAGCAGAGCTGCTAGCGGGTCCTACGAGCAGTACTTC
12	.	TRBV25-1	TRBJ2-3	TRBD1	CATTGRTDTQYF	TGTGCCACGACAGGGCGCACAGATACGCAGTATTTT
15	.	TRBV10-3	TRBJ2-1	TRBD2	CAITWASGPYNEQFF	TGTGCCATCACATGGGCTAGCGGTCCCTACAATGAGCAGTTCTTC
15	.	TRBV5-5	TRBJ2-6	.	CASSLTDSGANVLTF	TGTGCCAGCAGCCTTACGGACTCTGGGGCCAACGTCCTGACTTTC
14	.	TRBV10-3	TRBJ1-1	.	CAISEEGKNTEAFF	TGTGCCATCAGTGAGGAGGGCAAAAACACTGAAGCTTTCTTT
12	.	TRBV28	TRBJ2-7	TRBD1	CASTRTGSEQYF	TGTGCCAGCACCCGGACAGGGTCCGAGCAGTACTTC
13	.	TRBV14	TRBJ2-5	.	CASSQNEFETQYF	TGTGCCAGCAGCCAAAACGAGTTTGAGACCCAGTACTTC
13	.	TRBV6-6	TRBJ2-2	TRBD1	CASRQGATGELFF	TGTGCCAGCCGGCAGGGGGCCACCGGGGAGCTGTTTTTT
14	.	TRBV19	TRBJ2-3	TRBD2	CASVAGGTTDTQYF	TGTGCCAGCGTAGCGGGAGGGACCACAGATACGCAGTATTTT
14	.	TRBV2	TRBJ2-7	.	CASSQDWSSYEQYF	TGTGCCAGCAGCCAGGACTGGAGCTCCTACGAGCAGTACTTC
16	.	TRBV5-1	TRBJ1-5	TRBD1	CASSPLPGQANQPQHF	TGCGCCAGCAGCCCTTTACCGGGACAGGCCAATCAGCCCCAGCATTTT
16	.	TRBV28	TRBJ2-5	.	CASSLSLGRGGETQYF	TGTGCCAGCAGTCTCTCCCTTGGGCGCGGAGGAGAGACCCAGTACTTC
17	.	TRBV28	TRBJ2-3	.	CASSLSPVRGSTDTQYF	TGTGCCAGCAGTTTATCACCCGTAAGGGGAAGCACAGATACGCAGTATTTT
12	.	TRBV11-2	TRBJ1-2	.	CASSQNGAGYTF	TGTGCCAGCAGCCAGAACGGTGCTGGCTACACCTTC
13	.	TRBV6-1	TRBJ1-2	.	CASRSGINYGYTF	TGTGCCAGCAGGTCTGGGATTAACTATGGCTACACCTTC
13	.	TRBV28	TRBJ2-3	.	CASTGGLTDTQYF	TGTGCCAGCACAGGGGGACTCACAGATACGCAGTATTTT
13	once	TRBV6-5	TRBJ1-1	.	CASSLTGNTEAFF	TGTGCCAGCAGCTTAACAGGGAACACTGAAGCTTTCTTT
11	.	TRBV30	TRBJ2-7	.	CAWIGSFEQYF	TGTGCCTGGATTGGAAGCTTCGAGCAGTACTTC
15	.	TRBV28	TRBJ2-1	.	CASSPGGGAHNEQFF	TGTGCCAGCAGCCCTGGGGGCGGAGCCCACAATGAGCAGTTCTTC
15	.	TRBV4-2	TRBJ1-5	.	CASSLTRVGNQPQHF	TGTGCCAGCAGCCTAACACGGGTTGGCAATCAGCCCCAGCATTTT
18	.	TRBV7-9	TRBJ2-3	TRBD2	CASSLGTSGLGFTDTQYF	TGTGCCAGCAGCCTAGGGACTAGCGGGCTTGGTTTCACAGATACGCAGTATTTT
15	.	TRBV5-1	TRBJ2-1	TRBD2	CASSLASGRANEQFF	TGCGCCAGCAGCTTGGCGAGCGGGAGGGCCAATGAGCAGTTCTTC
15	once	TRBV7-9	TRBJ1-4	.	CASSLAGEINEKLFF	TGTGCCAGCAGCTTAGCGGGTGAAATTAATGAAAAACTGTTTTTT
13	.	TRBV7-8	TRBJ1-1	.	CASSSQENTEAFF	TGTGCCAGCAGCTCACAGGAGAACACTGAAGCTTTCTTT
14	.	TRBV5-1	TRBJ2-1	TRBD1	CASSTGQGYNEQFF	TGCGCCAGCAGCACGGGACAGGGCTACAATGAGCAGTTCTTC
14	.	TRBV5-8	TRBJ1-1	TRBD1	CASSLRQGGTEAFF	TGTGCCAGCAGCCTCCGACAGGGGGGAACTGAAGCTTTCTTT
15	once	TRBV6-1	TRBJ1-1	.	CASSEAAPGVTEAFF	TGTGCCAGCAGTGAAGCGGCTCCAGGGGTGACTGAAGCTTTCTTT
15	.	TRBV6-1	TRBJ2-5	TRBD2	CASGLAGVSLETQYF	TGTGCCAGCGGATTAGCGGGAGTAAGCCTAGAGACCCAGTACTTC
12	few	TRBV5-1	TRBJ2-7	.	CASSLVAYEQYF	TGCGCCAGCAGCTTGGTTGCCTACGAGCAGTACTTC
14	.	TRBV7-2	TRBJ2-1	.	CASSLGGNYNEQFF	TGTGCCAGCAGCTTGGGTGGGAACTACAATGAGCAGTTCTTC
14	.	TRBV5-6	TRBJ1-6	TRBD1	CASSFRDSNSPLHF	TGTGCCAGCAGCTTCCGGGACAGTAATTCACCCCTCCACTTT
16	.	TRBV7-2	TRBJ2-2	.	CASSLAQQLNTGELFF	TGTGCCAGCAGCTTAGCGCAACAGTTGAACACCGGGGAGCTGTTTTTT
15	.	TRBV7-9	TRBJ2-3	.	CASSFSVIAQDTQYF	TGTGCCAGCAGCTTTTCGGTAATAGCACAAGATACGCAGTATTTT
15	.	TRBV5-1	TRBJ2-7	.	CASSLGAGQIYEQYF	TGCGCCAGCAGCTTGGGAGCCGGACAAATCTACGAGCAGTACTTC
14	.	TRBV30	TRBJ2-3	TRBD2	CAWRGLAGSDTQYF	TGTGCCTGGAGGGGACTAGCGGGTTCAGATACGCAGTATTTT
14	.	TRBV18	TRBJ2-7	TRBD1	CASSPTGSAYEQYF	TGTGCCAGCTCACCGACAGGGTCGGCCTACGAGCAGTACTTC
16	.	TRBV7-2	TRBJ1-5	.	CASSLGFRTENQPQHF	TGTGCCAGCAGCTTAGGTTTTAGGACAGAAAATCAGCCCCAGCATTTT
15	once	TRBV10-3	TRBJ1-6	.	CAISESWVKDSPLHF	TGTGCCATCAGTGAGTCGTGGGTAAAGGATTCACCCCTCCACTTT
14	.	TRBV28	TRBJ2-7	TRBD2	CASSSSGGLYEQYF	TGTGCCAGCAGTTCTAGCGGGGGGCTCTACGAGCAGTACTTC
18	.	TRBV9	TRBJ1-2	TRBD1	CASSVGQHEGGQSSGYTF	TGTGCCAGCAGCGTAGGACAACACGAGGGGGGACAGTCAAGTGGCTACACCTTC
11	.	TRBV28	TRBJ1-1	.	CASRFVTEAFF	TGTGCCAGCAGGTTCGTCACTGAAGCTTTCTTT
14	.	TRBV7-2	TRBJ1-5	.	CASSLQGTNQPQHF	TGTGCCAGCAGCTTGCAGGGTACCAATCAGCCCCAGCATTTT
14	.	TRBV10-3	TRBJ1-6	.	CAISEGAGNSPLHF	TGTGCCATCAGTGAAGGGGCGGGGAATTCACCCCTCCACTTT
15	few	TRBV5-6	TRBJ2-7	.	CASSLVGREHDEQYF	TGTGCCAGCAGCTTGGTAGGCAGGGAACATGACGAGCAGTACTTC
14	once	TRBV27	TRBJ1-5	.	CASSSARGNQPQHF	TGTGCCAGCAGTTCGGCCAGGGGCAATCAGCCCCAGCATTTT
12	.	TRBV5-6	TRBJ2-2	.	CASRRNTGELFF	TGTGCCAGCAGACGGAACACCGGGGAGCTGTTTTTT
14	.	TRBV10-3	TRBJ1-2	.	CAISSPTGNYGYTF	TGTGCCATCAGTAGCCCTACAGGGAACTATGGCTACACCTTC
17	.	TRBV4-3	TRBJ2-5	TRBD2	CASSQDLAGGLGETQYF	TGCGCCAGCAGCCAAGATTTAGCGGGAGGGCTGGGAGAGACCCAGTACTTC
15	.	TRBV6-5	TRBJ1-1	TRBD1	CASRGTGGLGTEAFF	TGTGCCAGCAGGGGGACAGGGGGCTTGGGCACTGAAGCTTTCTTT
14	.	TRBV5-4	TRBJ1-3	TRBD1	CASSKTGGGNTIYF	TGTGCCAGCAGCAAGACAGGGGGGGGAAACACCATATATTTT